These 12 T cell receptor beta chains were all obtained from the same sample, sequenced in a study of response to subunit inactivated influenza vaccine. Using its own MiXCR run on the RT-PCR reads, TCRdb lists one record per CDR3 protein. The profile shows hundreds of thousands of distinct CDR3 sequences, roughly 20% of them singletons. The source material was PBMCs from blood, sampled less than 6 days after vaccination. These receptors all come from a man aged 50 to 59 who received an inactivated influenza vaccine.

The V and J genes are TRBV9 and TRBJ2-1; D tentatively fits TRBD1 or TRBD2 (5 bases each). Looked up from germline, CDR1 is SGDLS and CDR2 is YYNGEE. The V and J ends lost 0 bases and 1 base respectively, with 8 bases between them. This CDR3 is built from 15 residues. The DNA for the CDR3 is TGTGCCAGCAGCGTAGTTGAGGGGTCCTACAATGAGCAGTTCTTC. This codes for CASSVVEGSYNEQFF. Variable domain in full (rest from reference TRBV9 and TRBJ2-1): DSGVTQTPKHLITATGQRVTLRCSPRSGDLSVYWYQQSLDQGLQFLIQYYNGEERAKGNILERFSAQQFPDLHSELNLSSLELGDSALYFCASSVVEGSYNEQFFGPGTRLTVL.

The chain links TRBV15 to TRBJ2-7; D is perhaps TRBD2 (5 bases). CDR3 length: 17 amino acids. Germline CDR1 LNHNV, CDR2 YYDKDF (reference sequence). V was shortened by 3 bases and J by 3 bases, with 21 bases between the two germline ends. The CDR3 DNA follows: TGTGCCACCAGCAGTGCCCCAGCGGACTCTTTCCGCTACGAGCAGTACTTC. Protein product: CATSSAPADSFRYEQYF. Drawing the rest from reference TRBV15 and TRBJ2-7, the complete variable domain is DAMVIQNPRYQVTQFGKPVTLSCSQTLNHNVMYWYQQKSSQAPKLLFHYYDKDFNNEADTPDNFQSRRPNTSFCFLDIRSPGLGDTAMYLCATSSAPADSFRYEQYFGPGTRLTVT.

This clonotype was found a few times. The chain couples TRBV6-2 or TRBV6-3 to TRBJ1-5; 8 bases are a match to TRBD1. Germline CDR1 MNHEY, CDR2 SVGEGT. V lost 5 bases, J lost 4 bases, and 13 bases stayed unmatched. The length of the CDR3 is 17 residues. CDR3 bases: TGTGCCAGCAGTCATGACAGGGGCCTCTCCCCTAATCAGCCCCAGCATTTT. This codes for CASSHDRGLSPNQPQHF.

This clonotype was detected ten times or more. This chain uses TRBV20-1 with TRBJ1-6; D uncertain. There are 15 residues in the CDR3. In germline, CDR1 is DFQATT, CDR2 SNEGSKA (reference sequence). Trimming stripped 0 bases from V and 3 bases from J, with 9 bases between. As DNA, the CDR3 is TGCAGTGCTAGAGATGGCCAGAACTATAATTCACCCCTCCACTTT. As protein: CSARDGQNYNSPLHF.

This clonotype has just a few counts. Germline is not matched at one junction end, which may reflect a read error. This sequence joins TRBV11-2 and TRBJ2-2; either TRBD1 or TRBD2 may supply D (6 bases each). CDR3 length equals 12 residues. The V gene's germline CDR1 is SGHAT and CDR2 FQNNGV. The CDR3 loop is CASTEGGGELFF. The CDR3, as DNA: TGTGCCAGCACCGAGGGGGGCGGGGAGCTATTTTTT.

This clonotype has only a few counts. The chain couples TRBV6-5 to TRBJ2-6; D could derive from TRBD1 or TRBD2 (5 bases each). Trimming stripped 0 bases from V and 4 bases from J, with 13 bases between. This CDR3 has 17 residues. Germline-derived CDR1 and CDR2 are MNHEY and SVGAGI. The CDR3 region has the DNA TGTGCCAGCAGTTACTCGAAAGGGGAGCCGGGGGCCAACGTCCTGACTTTC. Its protein is CASSYSKGEPGANVLTF.

The chain couples TRBV9 to TRBJ2-1; D possibly corresponds to TRBD1 (6 bases). The length of the CDR3 is 15 residues. Germline loops: CDR1 SGDLS, CDR2 YYNGEE. Trimming took 0 bases from V and 8 from J, leaving 15 bases between them. DNA for the CDR3: TGTGCCAGCAGCGTAGGGCTAGGGGACAAACATGAGCAGTTCTTC. It codes for CASSVGLGDKHEQFF.

This clonotype turned up a few times. The CDR3: CASSQADRAGNEQFF. The CDR3 bases are TGCGCCAGCAGCCAAGCCGACAGGGCGGGTAATGAGCAGTTCTTC. The J gene is TRBJ2-1, the V gene TRBV4-1; 7 bases line up with TRBD1. This CDR3 region has 15 residues. The germline CDR1 and CDR2 sequences are MGHRA and YSYEKL. J gave up 7 bases and V 1 base, and 7 bases lay outside the gene matches.

This clonotype was picked up a small number of times. The rearrangement joins TRBV20-1 to TRBJ1-6; D gene uncertain. The germline V gene encodes CDR1 DFQATT and CDR2 SNEGSKA (reference sequence). The CDR3 sequence is 16 residues long. V was pared by 1 base and J by 6 bases, with 16 bases between. In DNA, the CDR3 is TGCAGTGCTAGAGGTCCCCAGCCTGGAGCTAATTCACCCCTCCACTTT. Translating it yields CSARGPQPGANSPLHF.

This clonotype has more than one count but fewer than ten. The chain links TRBV12-3 or TRBV12-4 to TRBJ2-4; TRBD1 might be the D (6 bases). The CDR3 has 15 residues. The V end was cut by 4 bases, the J end by 0 bases, with 10 bases between. The CDR3 DNA is TGTGCCAGCAGTTGGGGGCCCCTAGCCAAAAACATTCAGTACTTC. Its translation is CASSWGPLAKNIQYF.

This clonotype turned up a few times. The rearrangement joins TRBV7-9 to TRBJ2-2, with D perhaps matching TRBD2 (6 bases). Germline assignment: CDR1 SEHNR and CDR2 FQNEAQ (reference sequence). The CDR3 contains 15 residues. With 5 bases removed from V and 2 bases from J, the gap between germline ends came to 12 bases. The CDR3 DNA reads TGTGCCAGCAGCCCCAGACTAGAAAACACCGGGGAGCTGTTTTTT. As protein: CASSPRLENTGELFF.

This clonotype appeared a few times. The J gene is TRBJ2-7, the V gene TRBV12-3 or TRBV12-4, with 7 bases that match TRBD1. V shed 8 bases and J 1 base; nucleotides not matched to a gene: 5. This CDR3 spans 13 amino acids. The CDR3 sequence is CASQGGASYEQYF. The DNA of the CDR3 is TGTGCCAGCCAAGGGGGCGCGTCCTACGAGCAGTACTTC.